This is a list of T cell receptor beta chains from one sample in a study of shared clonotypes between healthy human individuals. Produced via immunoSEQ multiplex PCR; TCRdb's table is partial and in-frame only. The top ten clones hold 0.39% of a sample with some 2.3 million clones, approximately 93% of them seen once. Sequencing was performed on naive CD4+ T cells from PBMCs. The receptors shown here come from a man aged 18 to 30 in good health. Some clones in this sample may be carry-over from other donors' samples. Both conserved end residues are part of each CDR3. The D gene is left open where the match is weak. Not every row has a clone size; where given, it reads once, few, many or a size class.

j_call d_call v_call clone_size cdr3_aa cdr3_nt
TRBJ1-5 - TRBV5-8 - CASSATAYSNQPQHF TGTGCCAGCAGCGCGACAGCTTATAGCAATCAGCCCCAGCATTTT
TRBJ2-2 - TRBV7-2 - CASSLLRNTGELFF TGTGCCAGCAGCTTATTGAGGAACACCGGGGAGCTGTTTTTT
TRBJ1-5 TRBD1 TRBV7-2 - CASSRTGTGAQPQHF TGTGCCAGCAGTCGTACCGGGACAGGAGCTCAGCCCCAGCATTTT
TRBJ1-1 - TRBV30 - CAWAGSRNTEAFF TGTGCCTGGGCGGGGAGTCGGAACACTGAAGCTTTCTTT
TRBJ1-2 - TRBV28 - CASSSPRIFYGYTF TGTGCCAGCAGTTCCCCAAGGATCTTTTATGGCTACACCTTC
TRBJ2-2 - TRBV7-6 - CASSPPLRELFF TGTGCCAGCAGCCCCCCTCTCCGGGAGCTGTTTTTT
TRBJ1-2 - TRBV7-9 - CASSLSETLGYTF TGTGCCAGCAGCCTTTCCGAGACACTTGGCTACACCTTC
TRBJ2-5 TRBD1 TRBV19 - CASSIAGTGDETQYF TGTGCCAGTAGTATAGCGGGGACAGGGGATGAGACCCAGTACTTC
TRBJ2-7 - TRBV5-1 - CASSLAQGAYEQYF TGCGCCAGCAGCTTGGCCCAGGGAGCCTACGAGCAGTACTTC
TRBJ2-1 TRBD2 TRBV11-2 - CASSSIGLAGNNEQFF TGTGCCAGCAGCTCGATCGGACTAGCGGGAAACAATGAGCAGTTCTTC
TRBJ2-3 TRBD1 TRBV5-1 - CASSSGQSTDTQYF TGCGCCAGCAGCTCGGGACAGAGCACAGATACGCAGTATTTT
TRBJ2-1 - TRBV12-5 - CASGLNEGQFF TGTGCTAGTGGTTTAAACGAGGGGCAGTTCTTC
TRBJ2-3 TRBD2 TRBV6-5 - CASRLAGGPVDTQYF TGTGCCAGCAGGCTAGCGGGAGGGCCTGTGGATACGCAGTATTTT
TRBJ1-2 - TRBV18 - CASSPGGGNGYTF TGTGCCAGCTCACCAGGCGGGGGCAATGGCTACACCTTC
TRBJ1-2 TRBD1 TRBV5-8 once CASSPDRGYGYTF TGTGCCAGCAGCCCTGACAGGGGCTATGGCTACACCTTC
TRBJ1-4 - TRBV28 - CASSLGGANEKLFF TGTGCCAGCAGTTTAGGGGGAGCTAATGAAAAACTGTTTTTT
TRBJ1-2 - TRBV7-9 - CASSSRGTVTNYGYTF TGTGCCAGCAGCTCACGGGGGACCGTGACTAACTATGGCTACACCTTC
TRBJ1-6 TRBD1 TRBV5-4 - CASSSGDRVLNSPLHF TGTGCCAGCAGCAGCGGGGACAGGGTCTTGAATTCACCCCTCCACTTT
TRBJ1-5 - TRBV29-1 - CSVRSSNQPQHF TGCAGCGTGCGAAGTTCCAATCAGCCCCAGCATTTT
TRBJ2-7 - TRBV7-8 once CASSRAGLSYEQYF TGTGCCAGCAGCCGGGCGGGCCTCTCCTACGAGCAGTACTTC
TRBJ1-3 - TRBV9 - CASSVSVSGNTIYF TGTGCCAGCAGCGTTTCGGTCTCTGGAAACACCATATATTTT
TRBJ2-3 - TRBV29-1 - CSASRQTDTQYF TGCAGCGCATCGAGACAGACAGATACGCAGTATTTT
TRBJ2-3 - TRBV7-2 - CASSETVDTQYF TGTGCCAGCAGCGAGACTGTAGATACGCAGTATTTT
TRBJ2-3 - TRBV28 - CASGEVGDTQYF TGTGCCAGCGGGGAGGTAGGAGATACGCAGTATTTT
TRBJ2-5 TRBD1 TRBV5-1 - CASSVGQGRETQYF TGCGCCAGCAGCGTAGGACAGGGGCGAGAGACCCAGTACTTC
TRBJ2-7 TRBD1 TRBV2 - CASSGDRSSYEQYF TGTGCCAGCAGTGGGGACAGGAGCTCCTACGAGCAGTACTTC